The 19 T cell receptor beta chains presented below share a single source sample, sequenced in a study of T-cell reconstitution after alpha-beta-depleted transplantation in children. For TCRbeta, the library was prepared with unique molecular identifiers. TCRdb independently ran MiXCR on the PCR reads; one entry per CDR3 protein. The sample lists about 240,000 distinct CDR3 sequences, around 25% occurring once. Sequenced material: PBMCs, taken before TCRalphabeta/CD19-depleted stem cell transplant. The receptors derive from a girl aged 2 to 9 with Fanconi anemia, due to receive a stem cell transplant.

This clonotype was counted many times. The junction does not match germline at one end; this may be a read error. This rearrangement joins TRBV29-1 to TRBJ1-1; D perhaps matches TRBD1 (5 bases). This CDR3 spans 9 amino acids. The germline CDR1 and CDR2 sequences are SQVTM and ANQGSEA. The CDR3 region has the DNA TGCAGCGTTGACAGGGAAGTTTTCTTT. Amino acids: CSVDREVFF. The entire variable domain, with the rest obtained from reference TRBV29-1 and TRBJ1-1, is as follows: SAVISQKPSRDICQRGTSLTIQCQVDSQVTMMFWYRQQPGQSLTLIATANQGSEATYESGFVIDKFPISRPNLTFSTLTVSNMSPEDSSIYLCSVDREVFFGQGTRLTVV.

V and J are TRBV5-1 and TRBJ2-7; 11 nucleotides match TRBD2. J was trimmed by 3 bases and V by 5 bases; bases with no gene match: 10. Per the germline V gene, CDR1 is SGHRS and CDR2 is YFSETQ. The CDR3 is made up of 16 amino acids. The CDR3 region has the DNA TGCGCCAGCAGGTCGAATCCGGGACTAGCGGTCTACGAGCAGTACTTC. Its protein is CASRSNPGLAVYEQYF.

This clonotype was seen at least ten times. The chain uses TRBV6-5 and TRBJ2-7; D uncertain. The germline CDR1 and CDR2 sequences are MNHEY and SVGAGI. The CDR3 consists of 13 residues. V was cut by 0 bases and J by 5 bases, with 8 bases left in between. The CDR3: CASSYSAYNEQYF. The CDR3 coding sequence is TGTGCCAGCAGTTACTCGGCGTATAACGAGCAGTACTTC.

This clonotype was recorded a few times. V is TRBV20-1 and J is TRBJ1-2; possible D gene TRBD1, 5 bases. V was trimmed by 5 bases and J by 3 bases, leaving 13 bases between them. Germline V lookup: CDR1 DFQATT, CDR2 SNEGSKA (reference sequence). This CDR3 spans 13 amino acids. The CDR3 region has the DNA TGCAGTGCTGGGGACGCGGGATACTATGGCTACACCTTC. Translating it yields CSAGDAGYYGYTF.

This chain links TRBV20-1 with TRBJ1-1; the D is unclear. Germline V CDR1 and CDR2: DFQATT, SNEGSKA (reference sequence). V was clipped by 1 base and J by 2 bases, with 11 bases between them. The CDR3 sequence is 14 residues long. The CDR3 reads CSARGAAVNTEAFF. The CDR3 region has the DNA TGCAGTGCTAGAGGGGCAGCAGTCAACACTGAAGCTTTCTTT.

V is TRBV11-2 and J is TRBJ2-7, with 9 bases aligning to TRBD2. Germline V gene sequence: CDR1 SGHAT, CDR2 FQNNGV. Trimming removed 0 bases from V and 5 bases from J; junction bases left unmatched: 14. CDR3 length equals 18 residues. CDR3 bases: TGTGCCAGCAGCTTAGACTTTGCTAGCGGGGTAATGTTAAACGAGCAGTACTTC. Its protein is CASSLDFASGVMLNEQYF.

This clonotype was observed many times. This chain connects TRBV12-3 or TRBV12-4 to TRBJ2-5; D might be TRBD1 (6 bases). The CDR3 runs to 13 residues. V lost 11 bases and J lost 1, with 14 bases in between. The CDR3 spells CASFAQGQETQYF. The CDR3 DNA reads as TGTGCCTCTTTCGCACAGGGCCAAGAGACCCAGTACTTC.

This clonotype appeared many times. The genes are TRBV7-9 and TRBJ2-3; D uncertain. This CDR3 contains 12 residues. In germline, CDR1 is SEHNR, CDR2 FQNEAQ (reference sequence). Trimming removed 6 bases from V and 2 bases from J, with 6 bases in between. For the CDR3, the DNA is TGTGCCAGCAGTGGGGTCACAGATACGCAGTATTTT. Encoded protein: CASSGVTDTQYF.

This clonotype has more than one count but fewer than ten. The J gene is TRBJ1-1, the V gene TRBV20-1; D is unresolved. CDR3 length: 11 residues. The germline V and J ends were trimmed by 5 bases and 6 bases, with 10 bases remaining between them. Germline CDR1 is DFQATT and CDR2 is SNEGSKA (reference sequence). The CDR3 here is CSAPSRSEAFF. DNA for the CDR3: TGCAGTGCTCCGAGTCGTTCTGAAGCTTTCTTT.

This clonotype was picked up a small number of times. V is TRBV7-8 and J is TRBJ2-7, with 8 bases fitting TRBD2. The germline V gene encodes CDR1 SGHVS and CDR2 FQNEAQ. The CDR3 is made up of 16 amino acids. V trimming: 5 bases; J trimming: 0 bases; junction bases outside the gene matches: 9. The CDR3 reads CASSGPGGRFSYEQYF. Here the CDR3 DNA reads TGTGCCAGCAGCGGCCCCGGCGGGAGGTTCTCCTACGAGCAGTACTTC. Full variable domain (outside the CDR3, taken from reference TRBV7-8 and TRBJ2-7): GAGVSQSPRYKVAKRGQDVALRCDPISGHVSLFWYQQALGQGPEFLTYFQNEAQLDKSGLPSDRFFAERPEGSVSTLKIQRTQQEDSAVYLCASSGPGGRFSYEQYFGPGTRLTVT.

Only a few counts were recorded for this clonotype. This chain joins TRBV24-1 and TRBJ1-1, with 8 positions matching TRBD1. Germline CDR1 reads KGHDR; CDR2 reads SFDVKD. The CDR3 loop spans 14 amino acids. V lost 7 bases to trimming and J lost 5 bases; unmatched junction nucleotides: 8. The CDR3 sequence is CATRESGGQTEAFF. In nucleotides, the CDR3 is TGTGCCACCAGGGAATCAGGGGGCCAGACTGAAGCTTTCTTT.

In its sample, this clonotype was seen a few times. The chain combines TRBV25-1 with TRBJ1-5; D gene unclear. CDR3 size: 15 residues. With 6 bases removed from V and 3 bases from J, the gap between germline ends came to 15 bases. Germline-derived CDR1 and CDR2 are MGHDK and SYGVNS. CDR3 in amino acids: CASSEGWVVNQPQHF. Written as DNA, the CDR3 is TGTGCCAGCAGCGAGGGTTGGGTGGTCAATCAGCCCCAGCATTTT. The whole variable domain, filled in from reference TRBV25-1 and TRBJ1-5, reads EADIYQTPRYLVIGTGKKITLECSQTMGHDKMYWYQQDPGMELHLIHYSYGVNSTEKGDLSSESTVSRIRTEHFPLTLESARPSHTSQYLCASSEGWVVNQPQHFGDGTRLSIL.

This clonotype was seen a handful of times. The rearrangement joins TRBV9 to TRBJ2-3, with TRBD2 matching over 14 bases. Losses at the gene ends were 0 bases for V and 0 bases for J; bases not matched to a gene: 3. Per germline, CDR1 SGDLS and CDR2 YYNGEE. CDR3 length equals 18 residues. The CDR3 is CASSVGLAGGDSTDTQYF. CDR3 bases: TGTGCCAGCAGCGTAGGACTAGCGGGGGGGGATAGCACAGATACGCAGTATTTT.

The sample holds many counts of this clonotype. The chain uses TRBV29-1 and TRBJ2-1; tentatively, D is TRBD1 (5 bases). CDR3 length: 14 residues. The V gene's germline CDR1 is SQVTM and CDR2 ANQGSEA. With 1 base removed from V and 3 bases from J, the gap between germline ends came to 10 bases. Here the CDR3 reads CSVEGRGIYNEQFF. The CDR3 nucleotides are TGCAGCGTTGAAGGAAGGGGCATCTACAATGAGCAGTTCTTC.

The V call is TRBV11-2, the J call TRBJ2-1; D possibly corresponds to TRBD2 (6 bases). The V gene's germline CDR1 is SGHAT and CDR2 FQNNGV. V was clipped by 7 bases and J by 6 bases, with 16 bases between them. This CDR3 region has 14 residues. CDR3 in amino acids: CASTTGTHANEQFF. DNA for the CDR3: TGTGCCAGCACGACCGGGACTCACGCCAATGAGCAGTTCTTC.

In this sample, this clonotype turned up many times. The CDR3 sequence: CSARDLRLAADTQYF. DNA for the CDR3: TGCAGTGCTAGAGATCTTCGCCTAGCCGCAGATACGCAGTATTTT. The V call is TRBV20-1, the J call TRBJ2-3, with D possibly being TRBD2 (5 bases). From germline, CDR1 is DFQATT and CDR2 SNEGSKA (reference sequence). With 0 bases removed from V and 4 bases from J, the gap between germline ends came to 14 bases. The CDR3 is 15 residues long.

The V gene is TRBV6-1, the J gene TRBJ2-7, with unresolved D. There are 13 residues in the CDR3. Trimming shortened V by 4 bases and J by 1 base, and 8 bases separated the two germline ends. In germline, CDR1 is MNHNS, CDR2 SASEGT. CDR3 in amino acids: CASSVSYSYEQYF. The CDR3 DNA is TGTGCCAGCAGTGTTAGCTATTCCTACGAGCAGTACTTC.

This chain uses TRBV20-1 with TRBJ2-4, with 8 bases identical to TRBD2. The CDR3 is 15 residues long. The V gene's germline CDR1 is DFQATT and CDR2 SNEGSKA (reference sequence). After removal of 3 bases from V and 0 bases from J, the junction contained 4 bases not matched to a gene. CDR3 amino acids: CSASSGKVAKNIQYF. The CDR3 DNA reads TGCAGTGCTAGTAGCGGGAAGGTAGCCAAAAACATTCAGTACTTC.

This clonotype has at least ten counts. The CDR3, as DNA: TGCGCCAGCAGCTTGTCGGGACTAGCGTCCTACGAGCAGTACTTC. It yields the protein CASSLSGLASYEQYF. The V call is TRBV5-1, the J call TRBJ2-7; 10 bases match TRBD2. CDR3 size: 15 residues. Germline CDR1 SGHRS, CDR2 YFSETQ. Losses at the gene ends were 1 base for V and 1 base for J; bases not matched to a gene: 2.